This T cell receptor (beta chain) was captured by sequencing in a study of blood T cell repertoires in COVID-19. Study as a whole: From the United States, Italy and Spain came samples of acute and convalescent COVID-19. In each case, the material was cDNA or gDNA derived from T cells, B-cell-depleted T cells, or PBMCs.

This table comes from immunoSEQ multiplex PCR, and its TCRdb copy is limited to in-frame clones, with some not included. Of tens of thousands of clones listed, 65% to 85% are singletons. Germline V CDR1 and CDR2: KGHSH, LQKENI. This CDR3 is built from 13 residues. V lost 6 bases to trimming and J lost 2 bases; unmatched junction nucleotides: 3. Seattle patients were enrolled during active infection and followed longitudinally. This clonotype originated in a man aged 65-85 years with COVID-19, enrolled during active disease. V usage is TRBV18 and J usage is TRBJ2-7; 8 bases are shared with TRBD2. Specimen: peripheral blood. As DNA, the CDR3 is TGTGCCAGCTCTACGGGGGGGACCTACGAGCAGTACTTC. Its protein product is CASSTGGTYEQYF.